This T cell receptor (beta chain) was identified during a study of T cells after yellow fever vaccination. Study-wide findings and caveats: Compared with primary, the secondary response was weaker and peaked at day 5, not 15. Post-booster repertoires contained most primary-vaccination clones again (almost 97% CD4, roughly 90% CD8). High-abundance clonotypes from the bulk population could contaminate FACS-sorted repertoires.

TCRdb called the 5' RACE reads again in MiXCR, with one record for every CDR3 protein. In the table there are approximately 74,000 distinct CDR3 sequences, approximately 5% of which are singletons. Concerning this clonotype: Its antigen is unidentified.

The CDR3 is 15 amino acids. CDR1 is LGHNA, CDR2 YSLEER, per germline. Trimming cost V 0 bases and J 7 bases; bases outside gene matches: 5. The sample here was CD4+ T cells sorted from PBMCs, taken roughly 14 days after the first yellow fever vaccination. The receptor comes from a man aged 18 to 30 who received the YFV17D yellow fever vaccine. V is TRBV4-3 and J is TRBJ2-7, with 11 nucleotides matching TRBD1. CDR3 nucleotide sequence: TGCGCCAGCAGCCAAGATGGGACAGGGGGAAGGGAGCAGTACTTC. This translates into CASSQDGTGGREQYF.